The 6 T cell receptor beta chains listed next were all sequenced from one sample in a study of T cell responses to AZD1222 COVID-19 vaccine. Generated by immunoSEQ multiplex PCR, the TCRdb table keeps only in-frame clones and is missing some. The sample has some 130,000 clones, 91% seen once. The sample consisted of peripheral blood, taken on day 0 of AZD1222 vaccination. The origin of the receptors is an adult in good health.

Remarks on this clone: The sample has other DNA sequences that encode this CDR3 too. This rearrangement joins TRBV19 to TRBJ1-5, with 11 bases that match TRBD1. Germline CDR1 reads LNHDA; CDR2 reads SQIVND (reference sequence). This CDR3 has 15 residues. The junction had 6 bases not matched to a gene; V was cut back by 4 bases and J by 7 bases. The CDR3 spells CASSTGTGGGQPQHF. The CDR3 DNA follows: TGTGCCAGTAGTACGGGGACAGGGGGGGGACAGCCCCAGCATTTT.

This clone appeared a single time. The rearrangement joins TRBV7-2 to TRBJ1-3, with unresolved D. V lost 1 base, J lost 2 bases, and 12 bases lay in between. CDR1 SGHTA and CDR2 FQGNSA come from the germline V gene. The CDR3 covers 16 residues. CDR3 coding DNA: TGTGCCAGCAGCTTAGAGCCGGGGTGGGCTGGAAACACCATATATTTT. Encoded protein: CASSLEPGWAGNTIYF.

This clone was recorded only once. The rearrangement links TRBV28 to TRBJ1-5, with 7 nucleotides matching TRBD1. From germline, CDR1 is MDHEN and CDR2 SYDVKM. The CDR3 length is 15 residues. V lost 5 bases and J lost 5; bases outside the gene matches: 9. The DNA of the CDR3 is TGTGCCAGCAGTCCTATCGACAGGGATGATCAGCCCCAGCATTTT. This codes for CASSPIDRDDQPQHF.

V and J are TRBV10-3 and TRBJ1-2; 10 bases agree with TRBD1. The CDR3 totals 14 residues. Germline loops: CDR1 ENHRY, CDR2 SYGVKD. After removal of 0 bases from V and 8 bases from J, the junction contained 3 bases not matched to a gene. The CDR3 bases are TGTGCCATCAGTGAGTCGGGACAGGGGACCGGCTACACCTTC. It yields the protein CAISESGQGTGYTF.

The chain recombines TRBV19 with TRBJ1-2; D perhaps matches TRBD1 (6 bases). Germline CDR1 LNHDA, CDR2 SQIVND (reference sequence). The CDR3 runs 14 residues. The V end lost 8 bases, the J end lost 8 bases, and 21 bases lay between the germline ends. The CDR3 sequence is CASRDLADSYGYTF. CDR3 DNA sequence: TGTGCCAGTCGTGACCTGGCGGACAGCTACGGCTACACCTTC.

This chain joins TRBV5-1 and TRBJ2-5; 7 bases line up with TRBD1. The junction had 8 bases not matched to a gene; V was cut back by 4 bases and J by 2 bases. Germline loops: CDR1 SGHRS, CDR2 YFSETQ. There are 15 residues in the CDR3. Here the CDR3 DNA reads TGCGCCAGCAGCCCAGCGACAGGGAGACAAGAGACCCAGTACTTC. As protein: CASSPATGRQETQYF.